A selection of T cell receptor beta chains follows, all from one sample in a study of OX40 agonist ivuxolimab in advanced cancers. Measured with immunoSEQ multiplex PCR; TCRdb has only the in-frame clones, and not every one. The sample holds about 30,000 clones, 74% seen once. The starting material was CD4+ or CD8+ T cells sorted from blood, obtained in a trial of the OX40 agonist ivuxolimab. Receptors were obtained from an adult with an advanced solid tumor such as melanoma, head and neck, liver or kidney cancer. CDR3s include the opening cysteine and the closing phenylalanine or tryptophan. The order of the fields is clone size, CDR3 length, V gene, D gene, J gene, CDR3 protein, CDR3 DNA. D genes are given only for firm matches. Where a row states a size, it is once, few, many or the class of an expanded clone; other rows omit it.

few	15	TRBV6-1	-	TRBJ1-1	CASSTGFLIDTEAFF	TGTGCCAGCAGTACAGGGTTTTTGATTGACACTGAAGCTTTCTTT
-	13	TRBV6-1	TRBD2	TRBJ2-3	CASSSGGWDTQYF	TGTGCCAGCAGTAGCGGGGGGTGGGATACGCAGTATTTT
once	12	TRBV29-1	-	TRBJ1-1	CSVPAQGGEAFF	TGCAGCGTTCCCGCACAGGGAGGTGAAGCTTTCTTT
-	16	TRBV12-5	-	TRBJ2-1	CASGGSQGGSNNEQFF	TGTGCTAGTGGTGGCTCTCAGGGGGGCTCGAACAATGAGCAGTTCTTC
-	14	TRBV15	TRBD1	TRBJ1-2	CATSRPTGYYGYTF	TGTGCCACCAGCAGACCGACAGGGTACTATGGCTACACCTTC
-	13	TRBV14	-	TRBJ1-2	CASSQVVGYGYTF	TGTGCCAGCAGCCAAGTCGTGGGATATGGCTACACCTTC
-	20	TRBV5-4	TRBD2	TRBJ2-3	CASSLHGPASGGALADTQYF	TGTGCCAGCAGCTTGCATGGTCCGGCTAGCGGGGGGGCCTTGGCAGATACGCAGTATTTT
-	16	TRBV9	-	TRBJ1-1	CASSGRDDLMNTEAFF	TGTGCCAGCAGCGGCCGGGACGACCTTATGAACACTGAAGCTTTCTTT
-	14	TRBV7-3	-	TRBJ2-1	CASSLFPGLGEQFF	TGTGCCAGCAGCTTATTTCCGGGCCTGGGTGAGCAGTTCTTC
-	15	TRBV4-1	-	TRBJ2-7	CASSQDAQDPYEQYF	TGCGCCAGCAGCCAAGATGCACAGGACCCCTACGAGCAGTACTTC
-	13	TRBV9	-	TRBJ1-1	CASSVAGVGEAFF	TGTGCCAGCAGCGTAGCCGGGGTCGGTGAAGCTTTCTTT
-	14	TRBV5-1	-	TRBJ1-2	CASSLDSSSYGYTF	TGCGCCAGCAGCTTGGATTCCAGTAGCTATGGCTACACCTTC
-	12	TRBV5-6	TRBD1	TRBJ2-1	CASTRDSYEQFF	TGTGCCAGCACCAGGGACAGCTATGAGCAGTTCTTC
-	17	TRBV11-2	-	TRBJ2-3	CASSLWGSGTSTDTQYF	TGTGCCAGCAGTCTTTGGGGGAGCGGCACTAGCACAGATACGCAGTATTTT
-	14	TRBV6-1	TRBD1	TRBJ1-2	CASRGTGSISGYTF	TGTGCCAGCAGAGGGACAGGGTCGATAAGTGGCTACACCTTC
-	13	TRBV6-1	-	TRBJ2-2	CASSGMNTGELFF	TGTGCCAGCAGTGGCATGAACACCGGGGAGCTGTTTTTT
-	15	TRBV18	TRBD1	TRBJ1-2	CASSPRGTGTYGYTF	TGTGCCAGCTCACCACGCGGGACAGGGACCTATGGCTACACCTTC
-	14	TRBV5-6	-	TRBJ1-1	CASSLGGVNTEAFF	TGTGCCAGCAGCTTGGGAGGGGTGAACACTGAAGCTTTCTTT
-	14	TRBV7-8	-	TRBJ2-7	CASSLAGFRYEQYF	TGTGCCAGCAGCTTAGCAGGGTTCCGGTACGAGCAGTACTTC
once	14	TRBV7-6	-	TRBJ2-3	CASSRGPAGDTQYF	TGTGCCAGCAGCCGTGGGCCAGCCGGGGATACGCAGTATTTT
-	14	TRBV25-1	-	TRBJ2-3	CASSERGRAGTQYF	TGTGCCAGCAGTGAAAGAGGCCGTGCGGGGACGCAGTATTTT
few	16	TRBV25-1	-	TRBJ2-2	CASSDGGLGYTGELFF	TGTGCCAGCAGTGATGGGGGACTCGGATACACCGGGGAGCTGTTTTTT
-	13	TRBV28	-	TRBJ1-2	CASSLSVIYGYTF	TGTGCCAGCAGTTTATCAGTGATCTATGGCTACACCTTC
-	13	TRBV7-9	-	TRBJ1-1	CASSPAGGAEAFF	TGTGCCAGCAGCCCGGCGGGGGGCGCCGAGGCTTTCTTT
-	12	TRBV2	-	TRBJ1-6	CASSFGNSPLHF	TGTGCCAGCAGTTTTGGGAATTCACCCCTCCACTTT
-	15	TRBV6-5	TRBD1	TRBJ2-2	CASSLPTGGTGELFF	TGTGCCAGCAGTCTACCGACAGGGGGGACCGGGGAGCTGTTTTTT
-	17	TRBV9	TRBD2	TRBJ2-5	CASSSTSGGPVQETQYF	TGTGCCAGCAGCTCGACTAGCGGGGGACCGGTTCAAGAGACCCAGTACTTC
-	14	TRBV10-3	-	TRBJ1-1	CAIKGDYMNTEAFF	TGTGCCATCAAAGGGGACTACATGAACACTGAAGCTTTCTTT
-	13	TRBV7-8	-	TRBJ1-2	CASTNRENYGYTF	TGTGCCAGCACAAACAGGGAAAACTATGGCTACACCTTC
-	12	TRBV7-9	-	TRBJ1-1	CASSLMFPEAFF	TGTGCCAGCAGCTTAATGTTCCCTGAAGCTTTCTTT
-	14	TRBV2	-	TRBJ2-1	CASTSSRSYNEQFF	TGTGCCAGCACTAGCAGCCGCTCCTACAATGAGCAGTTCTTC
-	12	TRBV6-1	-	TRBJ2-1	CASRASLGEQFF	TGTGCCAGCAGGGCTAGCCTGGGTGAGCAGTTCTTC
-	12	TRBV5-1	-	TRBJ1-1	CASSFQGTEAFF	TGCGCCAGCAGCTTTCAGGGGACTGAAGCTTTCTTT
-	15	TRBV5-1	-	TRBJ2-5	CASSLKHPGVETQYF	TGCGCCAGCAGCTTGAAACATCCAGGGGTGGAGACCCAGTACTTC
medium-sized	15	TRBV7-2	-	TRBJ1-3	CASSASQGGGNTIYF	TGTGCCAGCAGCGCCTCACAGGGAGGTGGAAACACCATATATTTT
few	15	TRBV14	-	TRBJ1-2	CASSHADSFVQGYTF	TGTGCCAGCAGCCACGCAGACTCTTTCGTCCAGGGCTACACCTTC
once	18	TRBV5-5	TRBD2	TRBJ2-3	CASSLSASGYGGTDTQYF	TGTGCCAGCAGCCTATCGGCTAGCGGGTACGGGGGCACAGATACGCAGTATTTT
-	14	TRBV5-1	-	TRBJ1-1	CASSPQGWNTEAFF	TGCGCCAGCAGCCCCCAGGGATGGAACACTGAAGCTTTCTTT
few	16	TRBV5-1	TRBD1	TRBJ2-1	CASSPQPGQGMNEQFF	TGCGCCAGCAGCCCCCAGCCAGGACAGGGTATGAATGAGCAGTTCTTC
-	14	TRBV18	-	TRBJ1-6	CASSPGQSNSPLHF	TGTGCCAGCTCCCCCGGACAGTCCAATTCACCCCTCCACTTT
few	13	TRBV7-9	-	TRBJ1-1	CASRGTMNTEAFF	TGTGCCAGCAGAGGGACCATGAACACTGAAGCTTTCTTT
-	13	TRBV5-4	-	TRBJ2-7	CASSPDSTYEQYF	TGTGCCAGCAGCCCCGACAGTACCTACGAGCAGTACTTC
-	13	TRBV27	-	TRBJ2-7	CASSFGFGYEQYF	TGTGCCAGCAGTTTCGGGTTTGGTTACGAGCAGTACTTC
-	14	TRBV10-2	TRBD1	TRBJ2-1	CASSDPGQGTEQFF	TGCGCCAGCAGTGACCCGGGACAGGGGACTGAGCAGTTCTTC
medium-sized	14	TRBV5-1	-	TRBJ1-1	CASSRFDGNTEAFF	TGCGCCAGCAGCAGATTCGACGGTAACACTGAAGCTTTCTTT
-	15	TRBV5-6	-	TRBJ2-2	CASSLVGVHTGELFF	TGTGCCAGCAGCTTGGTTGGGGTGCACACCGGGGAGCTGTTTTTT